Included here is one TCR beta chain sequence, with context. Its antigen is undetermined. These donors counted as nominally healthy when sampled, but unrecorded immune exposures were likely. This CDR3 region has 16 residues. V gave up 3 bases and J gave up 1 base; unmatched junction bases: 4. The germline gives CDR1 SGHVS, CDR2 FNYEAQ. This entry comes from a study of cytomegalovirus exposure and HLA in healthy donors. Study-wide results and caveats: TCR beta V- and J-gene trimming, according to a later analysis, was linked to a missense DCLRE1C variant. Among the most significant clusters, several appeared linked to common viral pathogens in a later analysis.

13 Jbeta primers and 60 Vbeta primers were used for the PCR. Using immunoSEQ multiplex PCR, the repertoire was profiled, and TCRdb retains in-frame clones only, with some absent. The repertoire includes about 180,000 clones, more than 80% of them detected once, and 4.9% sits in the top ten. This clonotype originated in a woman under 30 in good health and CMV-seropositive. The V and J genes are TRBV7-6 and TRBJ2-5; TRBD1 aligns across 11 bases. Sequencing was carried out using PBMCs. The CDR3 loop is CASSFLDRGPQETQYF. CDR3 in DNA: TGTGCCAGCAGCTTCCTGGACAGGGGGCCCCAAGAGACCCAGTACTTC.